This TCR beta chain was sequenced during a study of T-cell memory formation after mild COVID-19. General observations from the study: A balance of CD4 and CD8 characterized clones contracting day 15 to 85, whereas later expanders leaned CD4+.

The V segment lost 0 bases and the J segment 6 bases; nucleotides outside the gene matches: 5. The CDR3 has 14 amino acids. Per germline, CDR1 PRHDT and CDR2 FYEKMQ (reference sequence). This clonotype came up a few times. Its target is not known. From the 5' RACE reads, TCRdb called clonotypes with MiXCR, one entry per CDR3 protein. The profile shows under 300,000 distinct CDR3 sequences, under 20% of them singletons. Input material: PBMCs or a T cell subset sorted from them (not recorded which). This receptor was taken from a man younger than 30 who had mild COVID-19 (a few samples of this study predate the infection). Cell type and time point are not known. The gene calls are TRBV13 and TRBJ2-7; 7 bases align to TRBD1. The CDR3 nucleotides read TGTGCCAGCAGCTTAGGGACAGGGAATCTCGAGCAGTACTTC. This translates into CASSLGTGNLEQYF. Based on the CDR3 plus reference TRBV13 and TRBJ2-7, the full variable domain is AAGVIQSPRHLIKEKRETATLKCYPIPRHDTVYWYQQGPGQDPQFLISFYEKMQSDKGSIPDRFSAQQFSDYHSELNMSSLELGDSALYFCASSLGTGNLEQYFGPGTRLTVT.